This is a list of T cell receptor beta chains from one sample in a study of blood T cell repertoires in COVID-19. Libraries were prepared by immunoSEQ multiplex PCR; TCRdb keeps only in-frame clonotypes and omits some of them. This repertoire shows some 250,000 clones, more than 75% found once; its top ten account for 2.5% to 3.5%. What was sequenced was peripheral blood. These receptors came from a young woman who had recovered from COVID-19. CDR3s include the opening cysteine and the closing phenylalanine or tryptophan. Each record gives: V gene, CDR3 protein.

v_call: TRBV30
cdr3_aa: CAWSPGLAGVSSTDTQYF

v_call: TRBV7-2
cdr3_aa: CASSLGSGGRTDTQYF

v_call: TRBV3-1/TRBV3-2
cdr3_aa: CASSQGTGGYEQYF

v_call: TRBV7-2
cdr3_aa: CASSRRTGGVDPQHF

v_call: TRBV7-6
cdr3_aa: CASRDRGMNTEAFF

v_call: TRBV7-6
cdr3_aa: CASSLGLGLAGRETQYF

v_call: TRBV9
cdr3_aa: CASSKGQGPPFRQGTQYF

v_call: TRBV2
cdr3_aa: CASSADMNTEAFF

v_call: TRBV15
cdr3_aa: CATSRGGGQETQYF

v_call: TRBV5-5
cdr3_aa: CASSNDRLNTEAFF

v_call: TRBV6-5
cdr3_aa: CASAHPFSREKLFF

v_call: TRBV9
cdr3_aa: CASSVAPQGATNEKLFF

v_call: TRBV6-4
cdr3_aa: CASSATLNTEAFF

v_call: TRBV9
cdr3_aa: CASSVQGQGQETQYF

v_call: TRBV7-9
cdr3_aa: CASSKSGFSYEQYF

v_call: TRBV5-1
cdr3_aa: CASSTTGLEVPEAFF

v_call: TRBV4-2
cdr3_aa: CASSQAHTGGGYGYTF

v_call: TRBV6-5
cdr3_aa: CASSGGRRSYNEQFF

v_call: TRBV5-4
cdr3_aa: CASSPDSVNTGELFF

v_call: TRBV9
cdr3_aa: CASSVNRENYGYTF

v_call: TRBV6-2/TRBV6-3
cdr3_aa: CASSSGTEVGYTF

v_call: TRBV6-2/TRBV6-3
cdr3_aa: CASSYGRATEAFF

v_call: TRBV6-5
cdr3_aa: CASSYTGQGGQETQYF

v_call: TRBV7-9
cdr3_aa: CASSSRLAGGRADTQYF

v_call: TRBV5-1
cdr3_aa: CASSLHGGGSTDTQYF

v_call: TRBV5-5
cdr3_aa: CASSLIGLGLAGETQYF

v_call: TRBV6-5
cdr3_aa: CASFGTGGYEQYF

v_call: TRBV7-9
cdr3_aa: CASSESSQPQHF

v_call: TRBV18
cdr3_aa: CASSPGQPRTEAFF

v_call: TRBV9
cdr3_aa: CASSVGGQGTTEAFF

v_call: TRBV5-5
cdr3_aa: CASSLSANYGYTF

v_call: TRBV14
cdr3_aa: CASSQARGQGSPLHF

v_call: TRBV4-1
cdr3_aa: CASSQNILGHEQYF

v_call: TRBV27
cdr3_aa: CASGAVTNTGELFF

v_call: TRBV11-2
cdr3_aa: CASSGEDRGFYEQFF

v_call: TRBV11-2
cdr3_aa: CASSLVRVGRQETQYF

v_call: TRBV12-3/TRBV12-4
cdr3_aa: CASSFPDYNEQFF

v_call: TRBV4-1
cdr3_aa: CASSQDSGGSTDTQYF

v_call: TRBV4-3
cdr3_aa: CASSQYAGRGSLDTEAFF

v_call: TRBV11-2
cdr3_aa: CASSSRVNYGYTF